The 29 T cell receptor beta chains given below trace back to one sample, sequenced in a study of long-term antiretroviral therapy in people with HIV. Sequencing relied on immunoSEQ assay v3.0, run at survey level. Clones were read by immunoSEQ multiplex PCR, and TCRdb kept only the in-frame ones, dropping some. The repertoire has about 17,000 clones, around 90% of them found once; the top ten carry approximately 12%. Sample: unsorted PBMCs, taken 6.9 years after starting antiretroviral therapy. The origin of the receptors is a man aged 45-65 years with HIV.

This clone occurred once. The rearrangement uses TRBV18 and TRBJ1-1; D is possibly TRBD1 (6 bases). The V end was cut by 4 bases, the J end by 1 base, with 13 bases between. The CDR3 is made up of 15 amino acids. In germline, CDR1 is KGHSH, CDR2 LQKENI. DNA of the CDR3: TGTGCCAGCTCACTTCAGAAAGGGGGGAACACTGAAGCTTTCTTT. Amino acids: CASSLQKGGNTEAFF.

V and J are TRBV6-5 and TRBJ1-2; D possibly corresponds to TRBD1 (6 bases). This CDR3 contains 13 residues. With 6 bases removed from V and 6 bases from J, the gap between germline ends came to 14 bases. CDR1 and CDR2 (germline): MNHEY, SVGAGI. The CDR3 loop is CASSLGRGHGYTF. Here the CDR3 DNA reads TGTGCCAGCAGCTTGGGCAGGGGTCATGGCTACACCTTC.

The rearrangement links TRBV4-3 to TRBJ1-6; D unclear. Germline V CDR1 and CDR2: LGHNA, YSLEER. The V end was cut by 1 base, the J end by 0 bases, with 4 bases between. The CDR3 spans 15 residues. The CDR3 protein is CASSQGASYNSPLHF. CDR3 coding DNA: TGCGCCAGCAGCCAAGGGGCCTCCTATAATTCACCCCTCCACTTT.

The chain employs TRBV5-1 and TRBJ2-3, with 9 bases matching TRBD2. The CDR3 length is 15 residues. Losses at the gene ends were 3 bases for V and 2 bases for J; bases not matched to a gene: 4. CDR1 is SGHRS, CDR2 YFSETQ, per germline. CDR3 sequence (DNA): TGCGCCAGCAGCTCTAGCGGGACAGTCACAGATACGCAGTATTTT. It yields the protein CASSSSGTVTDTQYF.

The V call is TRBV5-1, the J call TRBJ1-1, with a tentative D call TRBD1 (6 bases). CDR1 and CDR2 from the germline V gene are SGHRS and YFSETQ. The CDR3 is made up of 13 amino acids. V lost 3 bases, J lost 4 bases, and 10 bases lay in between. The DNA of the CDR3 is TGCGCCAGCAGCTCTACAGGGACCACTGAAGCTTTCTTT. This codes for CASSSTGTTEAFF.

The chain recombines TRBV5-1 with TRBJ2-2; 10 positions agree with TRBD2. CDR3 length equals 14 residues. V gave up 4 bases and J gave up 7 bases; unmatched junction bases: 4. Germline CDR1 and CDR2: SGHRS and YFSETQ. The CDR3 region is CASSVAGGGGELFF. Written as DNA, the CDR3 is TGCGCCAGCAGCGTAGCGGGAGGCGGCGGGGAGCTGTTTTTT.

V usage is TRBV7-6 and J usage is TRBJ2-3, with 13 bases lining up with TRBD2. With V trimmed by 1 base and J by 6 bases, 4 bases remained unmatched. Germline V CDR1 and CDR2: SGHVS, FNYEAQ. This CDR3 is 16 amino acids long. This CDR3 is CASSLGTSGRGDTQYF. The CDR3 DNA is TGTGCCAGCAGCTTAGGGACTAGCGGGAGAGGTGATACGCAGTATTTT.

The chain carries TRBV19 and TRBJ2-2; 8 bases agree with TRBD2. The germline V gene has CDR1 LNHDA and CDR2 SQIVND (reference sequence). The CDR3 length is 15 residues. The trim removed 6 bases at V and 0 bases at J, leaving 3 bases unmatched. CDR3 nucleotide sequence: TGTGCCAGTAGGCTACTAGCGGCGAACACCGGGGAGCTGTTTTTT. Translated: CASRLLAANTGELFF.

The rearrangement uses TRBV4-3 and TRBJ2-1; 7 bases fit TRBD2. J lost 0 bases, V lost 0 bases, and 5 bases had no gene match. The CDR3 covers 17 residues. Germline-derived CDR1 and CDR2 are LGHNA and YSLEER. CDR3 coding DNA: TGCGCCAGCAGCCAAGATGGGCTAGCGGCCTCCTACAATGAGCAGTTCTTC. Encoded protein: CASSQDGLAASYNEQFF.

The chain employs TRBV5-8 and TRBJ2-7, with TRBD1 matching over 7 bases. V was clipped by 0 bases and J by 2 bases; unmatched bases: 2. Germline loops: CDR1 SGHTS, CDR2 YDEGEE. This CDR3 region has 14 residues. CDR3 in DNA: TGTGCCAGCAGCTTGGGGACAGGCGCCTACGAGCAGTACTTC. Encoded protein: CASSLGTGAYEQYF.

This chain joins TRBV7-3 and TRBJ2-1, with D perhaps assigned TRBD1 or TRBD2 (5 bases each). Germline CDR1 is SGHTA and CDR2 is FQGTGA. The CDR3 sequence is 13 residues long. Trimming cost V 3 bases and J 10 bases, with 13 bases left between them. The CDR3 DNA is TGTGCCAGCAGCTTCGGGGTTGGGGCCGAGCAGTTCTTC. It yields the protein CASSFGVGAEQFF.

For the CDR3, the DNA is TGTGCCAGCTCAAGCGGGGGTATCGCTGGAAACACCATATATTTT. Translated: CASSSGGIAGNTIYF. V gene TRBV6-5 combines with J gene TRBJ1-3, with a possible D match to TRBD1 (5 bases). The CDR3 totals 15 residues. The germline V gene has CDR1 MNHEY and CDR2 SVGAGI. V lost 8 bases to trimming and J lost 2 bases, with 16 bases between them.

The CDR3 DNA follows: TGTGCCAGCAGCTTGGACGGTGAAAAACTGTTTTTT. It translates to CASSLDGEKLFF. The V call is TRBV5-4, the J call TRBJ1-4; D unresolved. The CDR3 loop spans 12 amino acids. From germline, CDR1 is SGHNT and CDR2 YYREEE (reference sequence). The V and J ends lost 0 bases and 7 bases respectively, with 4 bases between them.

V gene TRBV19 combines with J gene TRBJ2-1; 7 bases agree with TRBD1. V lost 7 bases and J lost 5; bases outside the gene matches: 5. CDR3 size: 13 residues. The V gene's germline CDR1 is LNHDA and CDR2 SQIVND (reference sequence). CDR3 in amino acids: CASKDRPNNEQFF. The CDR3 DNA is TGTGCCAGTAAGGACAGGCCAAACAATGAGCAGTTCTTC.

This chain uses TRBV7-3 with TRBJ2-2, with TRBD2 matching 9 bases. From germline, CDR1 is SGHTA and CDR2 FQGTGA. The CDR3 sequence is 16 residues long. The V segment lost 5 bases and the J segment 0 bases; nucleotides outside the gene matches: 4. Written as DNA, the CDR3 is TGTGCCAGCAGCCTAAGGACTAGCGCGAACACCGGGGAGCTGTTTTTT. This encodes CASSLRTSANTGELFF.

The chain has TRBV2 and TRBJ1-5; 7 bases align to TRBD1. Germline V gives CDR1 SNHLY, CDR2 FYNNEI. Trimming cost V 6 bases and J 0 bases; bases outside gene matches: 2. The CDR3 totals 14 residues. The CDR3 loop reads CASRGQISNQPQHF. DNA of the CDR3: TGTGCCAGCAGGGGACAGATTAGCAATCAGCCCCAGCATTTT.

The V gene is TRBV5-1, the J gene TRBJ1-1, with D possibly being TRBD1 (5 bases). V was trimmed by 2 bases and J by 0 bases, leaving 11 bases between them. This CDR3 contains 15 residues. Germline V gene data show CDR1 as SGHRS and CDR2 as YFSETQ. This chain's CDR3 is CASSFEGRLNTEAFF. CDR3 DNA: TGCGCCAGCAGCTTTGAGGGGCGACTGAACACTGAAGCTTTCTTT.

This chain links TRBV19 with TRBJ1-1, with no clear D. Germline V gene sequence: CDR1 LNHDA, CDR2 SQIVND (reference sequence). The V end was cut by 5 bases, the J end by 0 bases, with 13 bases between. The CDR3 loop spans 15 amino acids. CDR3 loop: CASSPRKQLNTEAFF. The CDR3 DNA reads TGTGCCAGTAGTCCAAGAAAGCAGCTGAACACTGAAGCTTTCTTT.

The chain carries TRBV7-6 and TRBJ2-7; D tentatively fits TRBD1 or TRBD2 (5 bases each). This CDR3 has 14 residues. V was trimmed by 3 bases and J by 6 bases, leaving 15 bases between them. Germline V gives CDR1 SGHVS, CDR2 FNYEAQ. Here the CDR3 reads CASSLDGTLLEQYF. CDR3 DNA sequence: TGTGCCAGCAGCTTGGACGGGACGCTCCTCGAGCAGTACTTC.

The chain uses TRBV5-6 and TRBJ1-4; D is uncertain. The CDR3 is made up of 16 amino acids. CDR1 and CDR2 from the germline V gene are SGHDT and YYEEEE. V was cut by 3 bases and J by 7 bases, with 19 bases left in between. This CDR3 is CASSSNFEAGGEKLFF. The DNA of the CDR3 is TGTGCCAGCAGCTCTAATTTCGAAGCCGGCGGTGAAAAACTGTTTTTT. The complete variable domain, with remaining parts taken from reference TRBV5-6 and TRBJ1-4, reads DAGVTQSPTHLIKTRGQQVTLRCSPKSGHDTVSWYQQALGQGPQFIFQYYEEEERQRGNFPDRFSGHQFPNYSSELNVNALLLGDSALYLCASSSNFEAGGEKLFFGSGTQLSVL.

This clone was recorded only once. V is TRBV11-2 and J is TRBJ2-1; D perhaps matches TRBD2 (5 bases). The V gene lost 3 bases and the J gene lost 9 bases, with 12 bases spanning the gap. Germline assignment: CDR1 SGHAT and CDR2 FQNNGV. This CDR3 has 13 residues. The CDR3 nucleotides read TGTGCCAGCAGCTTCATGGAGGACGGTGAGCAGTTCTTC. It encodes CASSFMEDGEQFF.

The rearrangement joins TRBV7-9 to TRBJ1-1; tentatively, D is TRBD1 (5 bases). Trimming stripped 6 bases from V and 1 base from J, with 9 bases between. Germline values: CDR1 SEHNR, CDR2 FQNEAQ (reference sequence). This CDR3 has 13 residues. The DNA of the CDR3 is TGTGCCAGCAGGCGCACAGGGAACACTGAAGCTTTCTTT. Its protein is CASRRTGNTEAFF.

The chain employs TRBV5-4 and TRBJ2-1; 9 nucleotides match TRBD1. Trimming removed 2 bases from V and 10 bases from J; junction bases left unmatched: 4. The CDR3 is made up of 13 amino acids. Germline loops: CDR1 SGHNT, CDR2 YYREEE (reference sequence). The CDR3 is CASSFTTGGEQFF. CDR3 DNA sequence: TGTGCCAGCAGCTTTACGACAGGGGGAGAGCAGTTCTTC.

The chain joins TRBV19 to TRBJ1-1, with D perhaps matching TRBD1 (5 bases). With 3 bases removed from V and 4 bases from J, the gap between germline ends came to 6 bases. From germline, CDR1 is LNHDA and CDR2 SQIVND (reference sequence). The CDR3 has 12 residues. The CDR3 nucleotides are TGTGCCAGTAGTATGGGGCCCACTGAAGCTTTCTTT. Amino acids: CASSMGPTEAFF.

The V call is TRBV5-1, the J call TRBJ1-5; possible D gene TRBD1, 5 bases. This CDR3 comprises 15 residues. Trimming took 4 bases from V and 0 from J, leaving 11 bases between them. From germline, CDR1 is SGHRS and CDR2 YFSETQ. This CDR3 reads CASSPTGISNQPQHF. CDR3 bases: TGCGCCAGCAGCCCCACAGGTATTAGCAATCAGCCCCAGCATTTT.

The chain has TRBV10-3 and TRBJ2-3; TRBD2 aligns across 7 bases. V dropped 6 bases and J dropped 0; count of bases not matched to a gene: 3. This CDR3 comprises 14 residues. Germline CDR1 reads ENHRY; CDR2 reads SYGVKD. CDR3 loop: CAIRSGTSTDTQYF. DNA of the CDR3: TGTGCCATCAGAAGCGGGACCAGCACAGATACGCAGTATTTT.

The J gene is TRBJ2-2, the V gene TRBV7-6; 12 bases fit TRBD2. Losses at the gene ends were 5 bases for V and 4 bases for J; bases not matched to a gene: 5. The CDR3 length is 16 residues. Germline V gene lookup returns CDR1 SGHVS and CDR2 FNYEAQ. CDR3 region: CASSALAGGSTGELFF. For the CDR3, the DNA is TGTGCCAGCAGCGCGCTAGCGGGAGGGAGCACCGGGGAGCTGTTTTTT.

This rearrangement joins TRBV25-1 to TRBJ1-2; 7 positions agree with TRBD1. The CDR3 covers 12 residues. The V segment lost 5 bases and the J segment 4 bases; nucleotides outside the gene matches: 1. CDR1 is MGHDK and CDR2 is SYGVNS in the germline V gene. CDR3: CASSNRGYGYTF. The CDR3 nucleotides are TGTGCCAGCAGTAACAGGGGCTATGGCTACACCTTC.

This sequence joins TRBV30 and TRBJ2-7, with D perhaps given as TRBD1 or TRBD2 (5 bases each). CDR3 length: 14 residues. Germline CDR1 is GTSNPN and CDR2 is SVGIG (reference sequence). V was cut by 0 bases and J by 0 bases, with 9 bases left in between. As DNA, the CDR3 is TGTGCCTGGAGTGTGGGGACCAGCTCCTACGAGCAGTACTTC. Its protein is CAWSVGTSSYEQYF.